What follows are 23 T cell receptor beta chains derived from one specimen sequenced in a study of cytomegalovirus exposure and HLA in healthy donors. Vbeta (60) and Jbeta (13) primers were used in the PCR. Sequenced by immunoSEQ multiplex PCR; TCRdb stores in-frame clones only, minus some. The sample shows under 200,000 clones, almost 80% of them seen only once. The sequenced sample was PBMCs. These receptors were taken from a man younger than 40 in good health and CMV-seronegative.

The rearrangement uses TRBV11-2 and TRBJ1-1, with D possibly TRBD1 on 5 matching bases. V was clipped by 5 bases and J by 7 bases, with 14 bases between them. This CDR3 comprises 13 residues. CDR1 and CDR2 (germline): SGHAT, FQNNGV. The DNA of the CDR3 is TGTGCCAGCAGCCTCGACAGCAGCCTTGAAGCTTTCTTT. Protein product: CASSLDSSLEAFF.

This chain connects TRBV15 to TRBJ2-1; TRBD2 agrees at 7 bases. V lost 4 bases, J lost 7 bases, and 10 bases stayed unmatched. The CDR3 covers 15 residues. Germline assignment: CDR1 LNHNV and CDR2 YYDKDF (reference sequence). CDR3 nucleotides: TGTGCCACCAGCACCCGGGCTGGGGAGGGGAATGAGCAGTTCTTC. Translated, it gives CATSTRAGEGNEQFF.

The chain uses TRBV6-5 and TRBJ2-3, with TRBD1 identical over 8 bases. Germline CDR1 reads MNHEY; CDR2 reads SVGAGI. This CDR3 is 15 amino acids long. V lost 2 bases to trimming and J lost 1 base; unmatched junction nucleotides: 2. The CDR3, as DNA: TGTGCCAGCAGTTACCCGGGACAGGGCACAGATACGCAGTATTTT. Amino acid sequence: CASSYPGQGTDTQYF.

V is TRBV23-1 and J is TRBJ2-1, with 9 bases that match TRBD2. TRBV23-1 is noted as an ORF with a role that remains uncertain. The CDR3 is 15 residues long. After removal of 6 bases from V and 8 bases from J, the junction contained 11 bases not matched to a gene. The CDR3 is CASRPGASGKDEQFF. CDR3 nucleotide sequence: TGCGCCAGCAGGCCAGGGGCTAGCGGGAAGGATGAGCAGTTCTTC.

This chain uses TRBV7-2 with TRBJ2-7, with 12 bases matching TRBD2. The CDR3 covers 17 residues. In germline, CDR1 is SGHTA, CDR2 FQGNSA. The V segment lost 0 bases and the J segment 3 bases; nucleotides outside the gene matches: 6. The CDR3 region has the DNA TGTGCCAGCAGCTTAGCGCTTGAACTAGCGGGAGGCTACGAGCAGTACTTC. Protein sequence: CASSLALELAGGYEQYF.

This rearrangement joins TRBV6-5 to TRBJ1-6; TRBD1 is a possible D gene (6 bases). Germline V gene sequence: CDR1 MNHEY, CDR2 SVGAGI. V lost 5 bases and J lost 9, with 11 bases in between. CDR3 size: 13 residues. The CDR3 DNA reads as TGTGCCAGCAGTAAGACAGGCGGTTCACCCCTCCACTTT. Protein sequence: CASSKTGGSPLHF.

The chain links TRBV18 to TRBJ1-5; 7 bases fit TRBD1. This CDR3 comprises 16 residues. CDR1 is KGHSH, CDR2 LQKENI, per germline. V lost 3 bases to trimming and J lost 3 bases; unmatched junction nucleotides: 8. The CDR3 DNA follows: TGTGCCAGCTCACCCGACAGGGTCATTAACAATCAGCCCCAGCATTTT. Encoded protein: CASSPDRVINNQPQHF.

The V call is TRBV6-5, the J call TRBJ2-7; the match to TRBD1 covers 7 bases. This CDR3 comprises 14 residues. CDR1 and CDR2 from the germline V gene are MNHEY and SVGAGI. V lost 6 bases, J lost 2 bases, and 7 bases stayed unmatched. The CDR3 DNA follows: TGTGCCAGCAGCCGGGACAGCGCGACCTACGAGCAGTACTTC. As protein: CASSRDSATYEQYF.

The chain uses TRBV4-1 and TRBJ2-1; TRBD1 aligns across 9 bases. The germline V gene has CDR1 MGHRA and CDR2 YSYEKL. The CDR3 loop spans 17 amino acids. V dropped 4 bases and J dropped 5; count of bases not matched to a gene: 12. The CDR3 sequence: CASSPSPDRGRDNEQFF. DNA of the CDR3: TGCGCCAGCAGCCCCAGCCCAGACAGGGGGAGGGACAATGAGCAGTTCTTC.

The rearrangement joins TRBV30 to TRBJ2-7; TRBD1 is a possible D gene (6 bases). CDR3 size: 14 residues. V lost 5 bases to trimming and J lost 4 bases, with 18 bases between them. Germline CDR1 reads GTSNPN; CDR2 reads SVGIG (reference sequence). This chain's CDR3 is CAWGPGHKPYEQYF. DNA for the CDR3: TGTGCCTGGGGTCCGGGACACAAACCATACGAGCAGTACTTC.

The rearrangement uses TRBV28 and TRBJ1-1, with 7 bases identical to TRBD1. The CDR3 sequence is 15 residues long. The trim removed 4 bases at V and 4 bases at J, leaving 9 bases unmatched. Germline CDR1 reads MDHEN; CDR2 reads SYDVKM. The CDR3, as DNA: TGTGCCAGCAGTTCCCTACAGGGGCCGGTCACTGAAGCTTTCTTT. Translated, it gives CASSSLQGPVTEAFF.

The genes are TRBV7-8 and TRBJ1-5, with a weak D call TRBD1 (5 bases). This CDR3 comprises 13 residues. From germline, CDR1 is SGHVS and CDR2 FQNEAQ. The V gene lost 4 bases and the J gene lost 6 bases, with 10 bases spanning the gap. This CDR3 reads CASSSQGPQPQHF. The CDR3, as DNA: TGTGCCAGCAGCTCTCAGGGTCCTCAGCCCCAGCATTTT.

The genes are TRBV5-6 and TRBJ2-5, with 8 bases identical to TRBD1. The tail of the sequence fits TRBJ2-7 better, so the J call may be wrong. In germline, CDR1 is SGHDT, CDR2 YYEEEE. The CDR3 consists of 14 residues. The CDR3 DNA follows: TGTGCCAGCAGCTTGCAAGGACAGGGCTACGAGCAGTACTTC. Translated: CASSLQGQGYEQYF.

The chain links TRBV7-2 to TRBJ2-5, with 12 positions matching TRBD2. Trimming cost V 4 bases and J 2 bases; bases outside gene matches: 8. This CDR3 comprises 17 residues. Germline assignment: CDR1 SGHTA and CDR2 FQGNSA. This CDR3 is CASSSYIGTSGQETQYF. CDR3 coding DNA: TGTGCCAGCAGCTCCTACATAGGGACTAGCGGGCAAGAGACCCAGTACTTC.

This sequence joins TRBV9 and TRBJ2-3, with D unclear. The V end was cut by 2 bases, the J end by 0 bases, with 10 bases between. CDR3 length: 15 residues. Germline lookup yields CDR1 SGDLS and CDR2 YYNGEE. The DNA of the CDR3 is TGTGCCAGCAGCGTCTCCCGGGTCAGCACAGATACGCAGTATTTT. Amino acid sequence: CASSVSRVSTDTQYF. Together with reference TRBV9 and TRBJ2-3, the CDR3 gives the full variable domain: DSGVTQTPKHLITATGQRVTLRCSPRSGDLSVYWYQQSLDQGLQFLIQYYNGEERAKGNILERFSAQQFPDLHSELNLSSLELGDSALYFCASSVSRVSTDTQYFGPGTRLTVL.

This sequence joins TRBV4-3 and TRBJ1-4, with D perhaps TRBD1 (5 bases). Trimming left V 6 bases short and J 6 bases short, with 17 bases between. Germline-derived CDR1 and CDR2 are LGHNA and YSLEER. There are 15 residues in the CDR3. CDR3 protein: CASSLWGEADEKLFF. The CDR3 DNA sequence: TGCGCCAGCAGTCTATGGGGGGAGGCGGATGAAAAACTGTTTTTT.

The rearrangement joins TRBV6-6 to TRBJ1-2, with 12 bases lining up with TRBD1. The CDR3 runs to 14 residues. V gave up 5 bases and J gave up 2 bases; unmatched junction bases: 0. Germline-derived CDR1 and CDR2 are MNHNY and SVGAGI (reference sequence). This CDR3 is CASSGTGGNYGYTF. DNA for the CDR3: TGTGCCAGCAGTGGGACAGGGGGCAACTATGGCTACACCTTC.

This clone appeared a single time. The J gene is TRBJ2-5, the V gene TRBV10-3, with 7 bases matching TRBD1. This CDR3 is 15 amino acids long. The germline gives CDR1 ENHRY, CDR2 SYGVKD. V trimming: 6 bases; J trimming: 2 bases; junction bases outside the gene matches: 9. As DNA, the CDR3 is TGTGCCATCAGCCCCTGGGAACAGGGGCAAGAGACCCAGTACTTC. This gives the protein CAISPWEQGQETQYF.

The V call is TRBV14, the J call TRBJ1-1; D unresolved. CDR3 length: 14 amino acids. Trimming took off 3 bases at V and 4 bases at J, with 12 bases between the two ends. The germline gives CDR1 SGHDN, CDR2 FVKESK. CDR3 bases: TGTGCCAGCAGCCAGCGGCAGCGGGGCACTGAAGCTTTCTTT. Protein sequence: CASSQRQRGTEAFF.

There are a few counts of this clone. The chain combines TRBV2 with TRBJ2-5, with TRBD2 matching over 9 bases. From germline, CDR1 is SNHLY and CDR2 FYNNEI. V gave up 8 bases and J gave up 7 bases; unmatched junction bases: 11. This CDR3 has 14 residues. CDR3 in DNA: TGTGCCAGCTATCTCCCTGAGACTAGCGGGACCCAGTACTTC. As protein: CASYLPETSGTQYF.

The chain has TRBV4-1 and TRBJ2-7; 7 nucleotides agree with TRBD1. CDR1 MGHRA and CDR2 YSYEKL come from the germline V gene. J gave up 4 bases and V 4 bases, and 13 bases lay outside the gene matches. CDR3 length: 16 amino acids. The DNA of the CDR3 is TGCGCCAGCAGCCGCAGGGCCGGGACAGAGGTATACGAGCAGTACTTC. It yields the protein CASSRRAGTEVYEQYF.

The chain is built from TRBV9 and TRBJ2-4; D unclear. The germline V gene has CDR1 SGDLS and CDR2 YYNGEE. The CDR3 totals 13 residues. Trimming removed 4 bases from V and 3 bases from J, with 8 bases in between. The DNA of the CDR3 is TGTGCCAGCAGCCCGAGTGGCAAAAACATTCAGTACTTC. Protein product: CASSPSGKNIQYF.

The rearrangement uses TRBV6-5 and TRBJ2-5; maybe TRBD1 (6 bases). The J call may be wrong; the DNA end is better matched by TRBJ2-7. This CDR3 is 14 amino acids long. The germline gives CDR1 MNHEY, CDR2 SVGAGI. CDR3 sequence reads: CASSRDKSSYEQYF. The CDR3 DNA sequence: TGTGCCAGCAGTAGGGACAAGAGCTCCTACGAGCAGTACTTC.